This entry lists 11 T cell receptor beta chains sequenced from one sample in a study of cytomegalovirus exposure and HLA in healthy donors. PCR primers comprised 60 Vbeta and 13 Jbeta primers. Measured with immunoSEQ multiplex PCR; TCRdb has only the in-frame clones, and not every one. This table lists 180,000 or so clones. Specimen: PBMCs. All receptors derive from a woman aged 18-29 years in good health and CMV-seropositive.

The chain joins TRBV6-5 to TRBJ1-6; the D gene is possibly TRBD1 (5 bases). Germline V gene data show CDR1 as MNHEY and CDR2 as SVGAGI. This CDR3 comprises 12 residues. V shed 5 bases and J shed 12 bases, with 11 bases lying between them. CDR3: CASSVAGGPLHF. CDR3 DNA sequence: TGTGCCAGCAGTGTGGCCGGGGGACCCCTCCACTTT.

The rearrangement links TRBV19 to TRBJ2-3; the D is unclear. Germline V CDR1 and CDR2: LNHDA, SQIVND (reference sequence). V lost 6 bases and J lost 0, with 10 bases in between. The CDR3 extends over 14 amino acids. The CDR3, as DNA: TGTGCCAGTAGCTTCCAGACTAGCACAGATACGCAGTATTTT. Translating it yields CASSFQTSTDTQYF.

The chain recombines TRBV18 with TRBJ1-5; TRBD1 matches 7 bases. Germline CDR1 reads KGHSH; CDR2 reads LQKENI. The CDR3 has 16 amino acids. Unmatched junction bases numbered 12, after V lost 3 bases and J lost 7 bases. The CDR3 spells CASSPPSTGVGQPQHF. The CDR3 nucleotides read TGTGCCAGCTCACCCCCGTCTACAGGGGTCGGACAGCCCCAGCATTTT.

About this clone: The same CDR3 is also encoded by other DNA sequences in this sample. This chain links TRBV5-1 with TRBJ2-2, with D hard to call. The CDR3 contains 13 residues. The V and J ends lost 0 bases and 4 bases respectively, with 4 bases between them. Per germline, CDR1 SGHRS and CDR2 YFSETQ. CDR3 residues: CASSLDSTGELFF. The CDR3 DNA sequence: TGCGCCAGCAGCTTGGACAGCACCGGGGAGCTGTTTTTT.

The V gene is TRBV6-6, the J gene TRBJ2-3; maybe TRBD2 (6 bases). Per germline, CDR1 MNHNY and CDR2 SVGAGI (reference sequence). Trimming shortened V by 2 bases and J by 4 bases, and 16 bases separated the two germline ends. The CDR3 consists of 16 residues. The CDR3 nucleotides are TGTGCCAGCAGTTACGCGGGACCACCGGGCGCAGATACGCAGTATTTT. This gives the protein CASSYAGPPGADTQYF.

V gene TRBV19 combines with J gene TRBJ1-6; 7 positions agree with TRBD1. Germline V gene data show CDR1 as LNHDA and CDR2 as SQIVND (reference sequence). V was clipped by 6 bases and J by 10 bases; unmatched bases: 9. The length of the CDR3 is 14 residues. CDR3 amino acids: CASSEQGIGSPLHF. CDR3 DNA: TGTGCCAGTAGCGAACAGGGGATTGGGTCACCCCTCCACTTT.

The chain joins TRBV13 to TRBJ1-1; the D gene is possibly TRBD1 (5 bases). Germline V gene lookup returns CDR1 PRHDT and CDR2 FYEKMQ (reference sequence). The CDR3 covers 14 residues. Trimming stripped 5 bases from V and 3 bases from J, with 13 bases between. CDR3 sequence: CASSPGTEYTEAFF. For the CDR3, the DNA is TGTGCCAGCAGCCCGGGGACTGAGTACACTGAAGCTTTCTTT.

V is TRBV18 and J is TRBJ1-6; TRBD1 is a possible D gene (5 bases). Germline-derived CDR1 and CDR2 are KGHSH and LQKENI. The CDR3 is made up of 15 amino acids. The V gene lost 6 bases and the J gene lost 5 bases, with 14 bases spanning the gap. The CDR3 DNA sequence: TGTGCCAGCTCCCCCAAGCGGGGGGATAATTCACCCCTCCACTTT. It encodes CASSPKRGDNSPLHF.

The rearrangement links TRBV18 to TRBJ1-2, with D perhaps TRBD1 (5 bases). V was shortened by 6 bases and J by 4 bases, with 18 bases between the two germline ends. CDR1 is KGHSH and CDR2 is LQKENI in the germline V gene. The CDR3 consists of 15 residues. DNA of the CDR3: TGTGCCAGCTCCTCGCCGGACACCGGCCCCTATGGCTACACCTTC. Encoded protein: CASSSPDTGPYGYTF.

The CDR3 sequence: CASDEERSSYNSPLHF. The CDR3 DNA reads as TGTGCTAGTGATGAAGAGCGTAGCTCCTATAATTCACCCCTCCACTTT. V and J are TRBV12-5 and TRBJ1-6; D unresolved. V lost 7 bases and J lost 0, with 13 bases in between. Germline V CDR1 and CDR2: LGHNT, FRNRAP. The CDR3 extends over 16 amino acids.

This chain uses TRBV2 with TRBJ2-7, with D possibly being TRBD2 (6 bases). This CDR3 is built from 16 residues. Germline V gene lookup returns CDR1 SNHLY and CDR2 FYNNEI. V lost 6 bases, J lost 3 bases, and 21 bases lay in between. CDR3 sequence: CASSSGVGLANYEQYF. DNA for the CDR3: TGTGCCAGCAGCTCTGGGGTAGGGCTAGCGAACTACGAGCAGTACTTC.